This is a list of T cell receptor beta chains from one sample in a study of blood T cell repertoires in COVID-19. Clones were sequenced by immunoSEQ multiplex PCR, and TCRdb holds only the in-frame ones, with some missing. The sample lists tens of thousands of clones, 82% occurring once. The specimen was peripheral blood. Receptors originate from a human donor in a cohort sampled during active COVID-19. Each CDR3 is given with its conserved first and last residue. Fields, in order: J gene, clone size, D gene, V gene, CDR3 DNA, CDR3 protein. D genes are given only for firm matches. Only some rows state a clone size, as once, few, many or a class for expanded clones.

TRBJ2-7 NA TRBD1 TRBV3-1/TRBV3-2 TGTGCCAGCAGCCAAGATACCCCGGGACAGGGGGACGAGCAGTACTTC CASSQDTPGQGDEQYF
TRBJ2-3 NA NA TRBV10-3 TGTGCCATCAGTGAGTGGGGAGTCGACACAGATACGCAGTATTTT CAISEWGVDTDTQYF
TRBJ1-5 NA NA TRBV7-8 TGTGCCAGCAGCCCCGCAAGGGACAAGATTAGCAATCAGCCCCAGCATTTT CASSPARDKISNQPQHF
TRBJ1-2 NA TRBD1 TRBV19 TGTGCCAGTAGTACCGGGACAGGGATCTATGGCTACACCTTC CASSTGTGIYGYTF
TRBJ1-1 once TRBD1 TRBV5-6 TGTGCCAGCAGCTTCCTAGGGCAGGGGGTAGTTACTGAAGCTTTCTTT CASSFLGQGVVTEAFF
TRBJ1-1 NA TRBD1 TRBV7-9 TGTGCCAGCAACGACAGGGGAAACACTGAAGCTTTCTTT CASNDRGNTEAFF
TRBJ1-1 NA NA TRBV19 TGTGCCAGTAGTATGCTAAAGGGGCGTATCACTGAAGCTTTCTTT CASSMLKGRITEAFF
TRBJ1-2 NA NA TRBV7-7 TGTGCTAGCAGCTCCTGGGGGGAGGCGGTTGATGGCTACACCTTC CASSSWGEAVDGYTF
TRBJ2-7 NA TRBD1 TRBV14 TGTGCCAGCAGCCACGGACAGGGCTCCTACGAGCAGTACTTC CASSHGQGSYEQYF
TRBJ2-5 NA TRBD2 TRBV7-9 TGTGCCAGCAGCTTAGCGGGGGGGGACGAGACCCAGTACTTC CASSLAGGDETQYF
TRBJ1-1 NA NA TRBV4-2 TGTGCCAGCAGCCAAGATCGAAGGGGAACTGAAGCTTTCTTT CASSQDRRGTEAFF
TRBJ1-1 NA NA TRBV18 TGTGCCAGCTCACCTGGGCAGGGGCAAATGAACACTGAAGCTTTCTTT CASSPGQGQMNTEAFF
TRBJ1-1 NA NA TRBV11-2 TGTGCCAGCAGCTTACCTAGAACAAGGGGCTCCGAAGCTTTCTTT CASSLPRTRGSEAFF
TRBJ2-2 NA TRBD1 TRBV24-1 TGTGCCACCAGCCGGACGGACAGGGGGCTAGACACCGGGGAGCTGTTTTTT CATSRTDRGLDTGELFF
TRBJ1-2 NA TRBD1 TRBV30 TGTGCCTGGAGTCAACAGGGGGCGGATGGCTACACCTTC CAWSQQGADGYTF
TRBJ2-7 NA NA TRBV5-1 TGCGCCAGCAGCTTGGCCCCGGGTTCCTACGAGCAGTACTTC CASSLAPGSYEQYF
TRBJ2-3 NA NA TRBV5-1 TGCGCCAGCAGCTTACAGGGTAAGGAAGATACGCAGTATTTT CASSLQGKEDTQYF
TRBJ2-3 few NA TRBV18 TGTGCCAGCGGACTACAGGGGCGCGTTTCAGATACGCAGTATTTT CASGLQGRVSDTQYF
TRBJ2-2 NA TRBD2 TRBV27 TGTGCCAGCAGTTATTGGGGACGCCGGGTAGCGGGTGAGCTGTTTTTT CASSYWGRRVAGELFF
TRBJ1-2 NA TRBD1 TRBV29-1 TGCAGCGTTCGACAGGGTTCCGGCCATGGCTACACCTTC CSVRQGSGHGYTF
TRBJ1-5 once TRBD1 TRBV18 TGTGCCAGCTCACTACGGACAGGGGATCAGCCCCAGCATTTT CASSLRTGDQPQHF
TRBJ2-7 few NA TRBV18 TGTGCCAGCTCACCAAACAGGTTGAACGAGCAGTACTTC CASSPNRLNEQYF
TRBJ1-4 NA NA TRBV19 TGTGCCAGTAGTACACTTATCGGTGAGAATGAAAAACTGTTTTTT CASSTLIGENEKLFF
TRBJ1-2 NA NA TRBV28 TGTGCCAGTAGGACTCGGGCTAACTATGGCTACACCTTC CASRTRANYGYTF
TRBJ1-5 few NA TRBV11-2 TGTGCCAGCAGCCCTTATGGGGCGGGGTTTAGCAATCAGCCCCAGCATTTT CASSPYGAGFSNQPQHF
TRBJ1-1 NA NA TRBV28 TGTGCCAGCAGTTTAAGAGTCCGCACTGAAGCTTTCTTT CASSLRVRTEAFF
TRBJ2-7 NA TRBD1 TRBV7-2 TGTGCCAGCAGCTTAGGGGGACAGGCCTCCTACGAGCAGTACTTC CASSLGGQASYEQYF